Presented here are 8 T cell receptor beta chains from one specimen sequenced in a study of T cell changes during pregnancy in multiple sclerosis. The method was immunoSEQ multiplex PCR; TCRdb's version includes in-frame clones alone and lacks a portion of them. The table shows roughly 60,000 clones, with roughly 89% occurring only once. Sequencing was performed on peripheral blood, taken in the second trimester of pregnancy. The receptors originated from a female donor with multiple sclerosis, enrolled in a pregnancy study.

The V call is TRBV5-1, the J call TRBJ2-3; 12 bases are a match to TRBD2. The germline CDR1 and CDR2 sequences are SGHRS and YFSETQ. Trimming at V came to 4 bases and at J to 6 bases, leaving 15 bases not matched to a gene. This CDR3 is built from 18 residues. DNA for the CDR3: TGCGCCAGCAGCCCGACTAGCGGGGGTCTTATTCTTGGGGATACGCAGTATTTT. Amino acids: CASSPTSGGLILGDTQYF.

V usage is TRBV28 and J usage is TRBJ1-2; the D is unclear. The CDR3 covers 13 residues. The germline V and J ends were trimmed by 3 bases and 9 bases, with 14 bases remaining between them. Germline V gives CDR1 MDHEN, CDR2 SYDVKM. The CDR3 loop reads CASSFETPSRYTF. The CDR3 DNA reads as TGTGCCAGCAGTTTTGAGACACCAAGTCGCTACACCTTC.

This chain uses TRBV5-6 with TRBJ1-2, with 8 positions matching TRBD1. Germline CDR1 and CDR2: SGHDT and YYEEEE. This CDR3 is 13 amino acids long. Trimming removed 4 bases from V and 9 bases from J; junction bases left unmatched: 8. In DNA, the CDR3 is TGTGCCAGCAGCCCACAGGGGGTAGAACGCTACACCTTC. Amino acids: CASSPQGVERYTF. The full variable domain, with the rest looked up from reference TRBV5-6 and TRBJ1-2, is DAGVTQSPTHLIKTRGQQVTLRCSPKSGHDTVSWYQQALGQGPQFIFQYYEEEERQRGNFPDRFSGHQFPNYSSELNVNALLLGDSALYLCASSPQGVERYTFGSGTRLTVV.

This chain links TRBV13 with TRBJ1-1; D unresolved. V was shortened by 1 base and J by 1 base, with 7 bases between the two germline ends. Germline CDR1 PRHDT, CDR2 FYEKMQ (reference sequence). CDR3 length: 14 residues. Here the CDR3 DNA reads TGTGCCAGCAGCTTAGAAACGGGGAACACTGAAGCTTTCTTT. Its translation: CASSLETGNTEAFF.

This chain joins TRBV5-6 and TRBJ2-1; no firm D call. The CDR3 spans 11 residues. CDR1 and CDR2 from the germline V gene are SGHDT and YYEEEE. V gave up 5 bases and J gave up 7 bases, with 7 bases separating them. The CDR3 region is CASSVRNEQFF. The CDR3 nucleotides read TGTGCCAGCAGTGTGAGGAATGAGCAGTTCTTC.

Here the CDR3 DNA reads TGTGCCAGCAGTTACCCGGGGAACACTGAAGCTTTCTTT. Protein: CASSYPGNTEAFF. The chain is built from TRBV6-5 and TRBJ1-1; D is undetermined. From germline, CDR1 is MNHEY and CDR2 SVGAGI. The CDR3 spans 13 residues. V was shortened by 2 bases and J by 1 base, with 5 bases between the two germline ends.

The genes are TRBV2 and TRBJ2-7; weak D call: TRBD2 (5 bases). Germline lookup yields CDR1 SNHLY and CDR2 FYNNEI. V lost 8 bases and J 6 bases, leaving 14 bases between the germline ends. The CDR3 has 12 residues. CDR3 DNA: TGTGCCAGCGACGAAAGCCTAGCCGAGCAGTACTTC. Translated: CASDESLAEQYF. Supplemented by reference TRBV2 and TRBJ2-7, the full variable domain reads EPEVTQTPSHQVTQMGQEVILRCVPISNHLYFYWYRQILGQKVEFLVSFYNNEISEKSEIFDDQFSVERPDGSNFTLKIRSTKLEDSAMYFCASDESLAEQYFGPGTRLTVT.

CDR3 sequence (DNA): TGTGCCAGCAGCGTCGGACAGGGAGACAATGAGCAGTTCTTC. Its protein product is CASSVGQGDNEQFF. The J gene is TRBJ2-1, the V gene TRBV9; 8 nucleotides align to TRBD1. Germline V CDR1 and CDR2: SGDLS, YYNGEE. The V segment lost 2 bases and the J segment 5 bases; nucleotides outside the gene matches: 3. This CDR3 has 14 residues.